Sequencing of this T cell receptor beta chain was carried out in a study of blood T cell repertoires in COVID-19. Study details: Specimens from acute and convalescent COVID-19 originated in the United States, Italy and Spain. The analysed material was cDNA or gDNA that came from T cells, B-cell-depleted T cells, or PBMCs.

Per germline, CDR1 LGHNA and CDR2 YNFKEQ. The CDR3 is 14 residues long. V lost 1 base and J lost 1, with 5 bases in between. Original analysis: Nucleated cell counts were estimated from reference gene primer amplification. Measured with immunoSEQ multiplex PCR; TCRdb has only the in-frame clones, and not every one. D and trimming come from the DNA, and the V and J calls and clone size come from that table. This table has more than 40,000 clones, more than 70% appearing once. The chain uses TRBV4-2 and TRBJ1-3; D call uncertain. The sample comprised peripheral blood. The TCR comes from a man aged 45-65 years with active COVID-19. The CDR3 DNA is TGTGCCAGCAGCCAAGCGGGATCTGGAAACACCATATATTTT. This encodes CASSQAGSGNTIYF.